This paragraph reports one T cell receptor beta chain. This entry is derived from a study of blood T cell repertoires in COVID-19. As for the study in general: COVID-19 samples from acute and convalescent phases originated in the United States, Italy and Spain. PBMCs, B-cell-depleted T cells, or T cells provided the cDNA or gDNA that made up the material.

The authors' processing: Nucleated cell counts were estimated from reference gene primer amplification. Assay used: immunoSEQ multiplex PCR; TCRdb lists only in-frame clones, some missing. That table is the source of V, J and clone size, and D and trimming were worked out from the DNA. The sample carries about 380,000 clones, 81% recorded once. The CDR3 totals 15 residues. CDR1 is PRHDT, CDR2 FYEKMQ, per germline (reference sequence). Trimming removed 4 bases at V and 4 bases at J, with 16 bases between. What was sequenced was peripheral blood. The chain couples TRBV13 to TRBJ1-2; a weak D match, TRBD1 (5 bases). This receptor was obtained from a human donor with acute or convalescent COVID-19. The donor label of this sample is uncertain. CDR3 in DNA: TGTGCCAGCAGCTCCGGGACGGAGGGGACCTATGGCTACACCTTC. This sequence encodes CASSSGTEGTYGYTF.